These T cell receptor beta chains were read from a single sample in a study of identical twins. TCRdb called the 5' RACE reads again in MiXCR, with one record for every CDR3 protein. The repertoire has about 340,000 distinct CDR3 sequences, roughly an eighth of them found once; the top ten carry 6% to 9%. These records were also assigned to another study, of yellow fever vaccine responses in identical twins.

The sample comprised CD8+ T cells sorted from blood. These receptors came from a woman younger than 30 in good health. Each CDR3 is given with its conserved first and last residue. Each record gives: V gene, clone size, J gene, D gene, CDR3 DNA, CDR3 protein. A D gene is named only where the DNA matches it firmly. Size values are once, few and many counts, or a class for expanded clones, and some rows have none.

>TRBV4-2|few|TRBJ2-5|NA
TGTGCCAGCAGCCAAGTATTGGGAGAGACCCAGTACTTC
CASSQVLGETQYF
>TRBV14|NA|TRBJ2-1|TRBD2
TGTGCCAGCAGCCAAGTCGCGACTAGCGGGAGAAATGAGCAGTTCTTC
CASSQVATSGRNEQFF
>TRBV29-1|many|TRBJ2-2|NA
TGCAGCGTTGTTCTGCGGCTGAACGCGAACACCGGGGAGCTGTTTTTT
CSVVLRLNANTGELFF
>TRBV2|many|TRBJ1-6|TRBD1
TGTGCCAGCAGCGACACAGGGGGTGGCGGGTCACCCCTCCACTTT
CASSDTGGGGSPLHF
>TRBV4-2|few|TRBJ2-7|TRBD2
TGTGCCACCAGAACCTCCACTAGCGACTACGAGCAGTACTTC
CATRTSTSDYEQYF
>TRBV28|NA|TRBJ2-1|NA
TGTGCCAGCAGCTGGGGCGGGCAGAACAATGAGCAGTTCTTC
CASSWGGQNNEQFF
>TRBV20-1|few|TRBJ1-1|NA
TGCAGTGCTAGAGTAGCCGAGAGGTGGTTCTTT
CSARVAERWFF
>TRBV7-9|NA|TRBJ1-1|NA
TGTGCCAGCAGCACTAGCCAGGGTGTCCACACTGAAGCTTTCTTT
CASSTSQGVHTEAFF
>TRBV20-1|NA|TRBJ2-1|NA
TGCAGTGCCTCGCAACGGGGGCCCCTTTCCTACAATGAGCAGTTCTTC
CSASQRGPLSYNEQFF
>TRBV28|NA|TRBJ2-3|NA
TGTGCCAGCAGTTACGTGGAGACAGCCTATGATCGCACAGATACGCAGTATTTT
CASSYVETAYDRTDTQYF
>TRBV12-3/TRBV12-4|NA|TRBJ2-4|TRBD1
TGTGCCAGCAGTTCTGACAGGGGGACCAAAAACATTCAGTACTTC
CASSSDRGTKNIQYF
>TRBV10-3|few|TRBJ2-1|TRBD2
TGTGCCATCAGTGGAGGGGTTTCGGGACTAGCGGGAAAGGCTCGGTTCTTC
CAISGGVSGLAGKARFF
>TRBV29-1|many|TRBJ2-3|NA
TGCAGCGGCCCGGGCCCAGGCGGCCCAGATACGCAGTATTTT
CSGPGPGGPDTQYF
>TRBV25-1|NA|TRBJ1-2|NA
TGTGCCAGCAGAGCGAGAGAGGATGGCTACACCTTC
CASRAREDGYTF
>TRBV10-3|NA|TRBJ2-4|NA
TGTGCCATCAGTGAGTCATTGATGCTGTTTCAGGCCGGCCGGTTGTTAGCCAAAAACATTCAGTACTTC
CAISESLMLFQAGRLLAKNIQYF
>TRBV28|few|TRBJ2-5|NA
TGTGCCAGCAGTCTAACCGGGCTTGGGCGGGAGACCCAGTACTTC
CASSLTGLGRETQYF
>TRBV5-1|many|TRBJ2-2|NA
TGCGCCAGCAGCTTGCTATTACAAGCGGGGAACACCGGGGAGCTGTTTTTT
CASSLLLQAGNTGELFF
>TRBV7-6|few|TRBJ2-1|NA
TGTGCCAGCAGCTTAAACCCAAAACAGGGAGGGTCCTACAATGAGCAGTTCTTC
CASSLNPKQGGSYNEQFF
>TRBV11-1|NA|TRBJ2-2|NA
TGTGCCAGCAGCTTCCCCGGGACCAAAAAAGGCTCGTTGGCGAACACCGGGGAGCTGTTTTTT
CASSFPGTKKGSLANTGELFF
>TRBV11-3|NA|TRBJ2-5|TRBD1
TGTGCCAGCAGCTTAATCTGGGGGACAGGGCGGGAAGAGACCCAGTACTTC
CASSLIWGTGREETQYF
>TRBV6-1|NA|TRBJ2-1|TRBD2
TGTGCCAGCAGTGAAGTATTACCGGGACTAGCGTCCGGTGAGCAGTTCTTC
CASSEVLPGLASGEQFF
>TRBV10-3|few|TRBJ2-2|NA
TGTGCCATCAGTGAGCCGAGTTTGGGGAACACCGGGGAGCTGTTTTTT
CAISEPSLGNTGELFF
>TRBV24-1|few|TRBJ2-1|NA
TGTGCCACCAGCCTCGAAGGCTACAATGAGCAGTTCTTC
CATSLEGYNEQFF
>TRBV20-1|NA|TRBJ1-1|NA
TGCAGTGCTAGGAATGTTGCGAACACTGAAGCTTTCTTT
CSARNVANTEAFF
>TRBV3-1|few|TRBJ2-1|NA
TGTGCCAGCAGCCAAGATCGTGTAGGGATTTACAATGAGCAGTTCTTC
CASSQDRVGIYNEQFF
>TRBV27|NA|TRBJ2-7|NA
TGTGCCAGCAGTTTATCCACCTCCGGGGGCAGAAGCTCCTACGAGCAGTACTTC
CASSLSTSGGRSSYEQYF
>TRBV28|NA|TRBJ2-7|NA
TGTGCCAGCAGTTCCGACTATTATATCTCCTACGAGCAGTACTTC
CASSSDYYISYEQYF
>TRBV28|few|TRBJ2-7|NA
TGTGCCAGCAGTTTATCCGCTCTTGTAGTAGACTTC
CASSLSALVVDF
>TRBV7-9|few|TRBJ2-4|TRBD2
TGTGCCAGCAGCGGAGGACTAGCGGGAGCCAAAAACATTCAGTACTTC
CASSGGLAGAKNIQYF
>TRBV10-1|NA|TRBJ2-2|NA
TGCGCCAGCAGTGAGTTATACACCGGGGAGCTGTTTTTT
CASSELYTGELFF
>TRBV20-1|few|TRBJ2-3|TRBD2
TGCAGTGGCCTACGATTAGCGGGGCGGGCAGATACGCAGTATTTT
CSGLRLAGRADTQYF
>TRBV29-1|few|TRBJ1-2|NA
TGCAGCGTTGAAGTGATGGATAACTATGGCTACACCTTC
CSVEVMDNYGYTF